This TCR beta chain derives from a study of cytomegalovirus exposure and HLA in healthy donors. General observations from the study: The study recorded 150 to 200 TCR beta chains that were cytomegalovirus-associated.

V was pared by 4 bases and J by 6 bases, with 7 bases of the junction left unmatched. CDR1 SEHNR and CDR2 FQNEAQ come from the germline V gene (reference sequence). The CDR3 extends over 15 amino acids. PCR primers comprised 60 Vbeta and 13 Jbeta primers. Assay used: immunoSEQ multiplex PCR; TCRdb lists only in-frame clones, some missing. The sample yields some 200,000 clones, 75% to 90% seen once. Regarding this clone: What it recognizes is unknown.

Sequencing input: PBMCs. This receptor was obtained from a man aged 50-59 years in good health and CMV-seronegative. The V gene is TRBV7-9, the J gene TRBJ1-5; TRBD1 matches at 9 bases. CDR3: CASSSGTGKGQPQHF. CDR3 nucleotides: TGTGCCAGCAGCTCCGGGACAGGGAAGGGTCAGCCCCAGCATTTT. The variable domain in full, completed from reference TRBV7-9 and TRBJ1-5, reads DTGVSQNPRHKITKRGQNVTFRCDPISEHNRLYWYRQTLGQGPEFLTYFQNEAQLEKSRLLSDRFSAERPKGSFSTLEIQRTEQGDSAMYLCASSSGTGKGQPQHFGDGTRLSIL.